Ten or more counts support the clone carrying this TCR beta chain. This library used around 0.4 ug RNA and molecular barcoded adaptors spanning alpha/delta and beta/gamma chains. TCRdb reanalysed the reads using MiXCR and keeps one entry per CDR3 protein. Here the sample spans fewer than 25,000 distinct CDR3 sequences, roughly 20% being singletons. This sample is drawn from a study of read filtering for tumor transcriptome and immune sequencing. The CDR3 is 12 amino acids. V was cut by 4 bases and J by 8 bases, with 11 bases left in between. Germline-derived CDR1 and CDR2 are MNHNS and SASEGT. This clonotype was obtained from a donor at least 40 years old with multiple myeloma. The chain uses TRBV6-1 and TRBJ1-1; D uncertain. Sequencing was done on a sample of a population of CD138-negative cells sorted from bone marrow. CDR3 in amino acids: CASSGGRLEAFF. The CDR3 DNA sequence: TGTGCCAGCAGTGGAGGACGCTTGGAAGCTTTCTTT.